One T cell receptor (beta chain) is described in this entry. Its specificity is not known. These data originate in a study of T cells after yellow fever vaccination. Findings and caveats of the study: The booster response re-showed most primary clones: 96% CD4, 88% CD8.

One entry per CDR3 protein, called by TCRdb with MiXCR from the 5' RACE reads. The repertoire holds 610,000 or so distinct CDR3 sequences, approximately 13% seen once, with about 16% in the top ten. The sequences come from PBMCs, collected on the day of the yellow fever booster vaccination. The receptor's source is a man between 25 and 39 years old who received the YFV17D yellow fever vaccine.

In DNA, the CDR3 is TGTGCCAGCAGTTTATCCGCAGGGCCTCAGCCCCAGCATTTT. Translation: CASSLSAGPQPQHF. This chain links TRBV12-3 or TRBV12-4 with TRBJ1-5; a weak D match, TRBD1 (5 bases). V was cut by 2 bases and J by 6 bases, with 11 bases left in between. The CDR3 sequence is 14 residues long.